These T cell receptor beta chains were read from a single sample in a study of T cell responses to AZD1222 COVID-19 vaccine. Produced via immunoSEQ multiplex PCR; TCRdb's table is partial and in-frame only. This repertoire shows approximately 100,000 clones, nearly 90% found once; its top ten account for around a sixth. The material sequenced was peripheral blood, taken on day 0 of AZD1222 vaccination. All receptors derive from an adult in good health. The CDR3 runs from the conserved cysteine through the conserved F or W. The D gene is left open where the match is weak. The size entry is marked missing in some rows and otherwise reads once, few, many or a size class.

TRBV27	TRBD1	TRBJ1-5	-	TGTGCCAGCAGTTTCAGGGGGAATCAGCCCCAGCATTTT	CASSFRGNQPQHF
TRBV3-1/TRBV3-2	-	TRBJ1-3	-	TGTGCCAGCAGCCTCTCTGGAAACACCATATATTTT	CASSLSGNTIYF
TRBV6-1	TRBD2	TRBJ2-5	-	TGTGCCAGCAGTGTCAGAGGACTAGCGGGAGGGCTTGGGGAGACCCAGTACTTC	CASSVRGLAGGLGETQYF
TRBV5-4	-	TRBJ1-4	-	TGTGCCAGCAGCTTCAGCACAACTAATGAAAAACTGTTTTTT	CASSFSTTNEKLFF
TRBV7-3	-	TRBJ2-6	-	TGTGCCAGCAGATCTCCGGAGTCTGGGGCCAACGTCCTGACTTTC	CASRSPESGANVLTF
TRBV28	TRBD1	TRBJ1-4	-	TGTGCCAGCAGTTTCTTATCGGCCGGGGACAGGGGAAATGAAAAACTGTTTTTT	CASSFLSAGDRGNEKLFF
TRBV6-5	TRBD2	TRBJ2-2	-	TGTGCCAGCAGGGGACTAGGGCCCGCGGAGCTGTTTTTT	CASRGLGPAELFF
TRBV18	TRBD1	TRBJ2-1	few	TGTGCCAGCTTACAGAGCCGGGACAGGGCCAATGAGCAGTTCTTC	CASLQSRDRANEQFF
TRBV19	-	TRBJ2-1	-	TGTGCCAGTAGTCGACAGCTTACCTCCTACAATGAGCAGTTCTTC	CASSRQLTSYNEQFF
TRBV5-1	TRBD2	TRBJ2-5	-	TGCGCCAGCTTCTCGACTAGCGGAGGGCAAGAGACCCAGTACTTC	CASFSTSGGQETQYF
TRBV29-1	-	TRBJ1-1	-	TGCAGCGTTGACAAGGGATTGAACACTGAAGCTTTCTTT	CSVDKGLNTEAFF
TRBV7-9	TRBD1	TRBJ2-2	-	TGTGCCAGCAGCCAGCGCTGGGACAGTACCGGGGAGCTGTTTTTT	CASSQRWDSTGELFF
TRBV19	-	TRBJ1-1	-	TGTGCCAGTGGGTTCTTAGGAACTGAAGCTTTCTTT	CASGFLGTEAFF
TRBV5-4	TRBD1	TRBJ2-7	-	TGTGCCAGCAGCTATAAGAGGACAGGACTCTACGAGCAGTACTTC	CASSYKRTGLYEQYF
TRBV28	-	TRBJ1-1	-	TGTGCCAGCAGCGGGCTAGGGGCCCAGAACACTGAAGCTTTCTTT	CASSGLGAQNTEAFF
TRBV5-1	-	TRBJ2-1	-	TGCGCCAGCAGCTTCTCGGGATACAATGAGCAGTTCTTC	CASSFSGYNEQFF
TRBV7-8	-	TRBJ1-4	-	TGTGCCAGCAGCTTAGGGACAGCCCAGGGAAAACTGTTTTTT	CASSLGTAQGKLFF
TRBV6-1	-	TRBJ1-1	-	TGTGCCAGCACCACAAACACTGAAGCTTTCTTT	CASTTNTEAFF
TRBV11-2	-	TRBJ2-4	-	TGTGCCAGCAGCTTAGAGACCCGACCGACCTGGACAAACATTCAGTACTTC	CASSLETRPTWTNIQYF
TRBV3-1/TRBV3-2	-	TRBJ2-2	few	TGTGCCAGCAGCCTCGGGAAGGTCGCCGGGGAGCTGTTTTTT	CASSLGKVAGELFF
TRBV18	TRBD2	TRBJ2-7	-	TGTGCCAGCTCACCCAGCAGCGGGGGCCTCCTAGAGCAGTACTTC	CASSPSSGGLLEQYF
TRBV28	-	TRBJ2-2	once	TGTGCCAGCAGTCCCCGGATCAGGGTTGGCGGGGAGCTGTTTTTT	CASSPRIRVGGELFF
TRBV6-2/TRBV6-3	-	TRBJ1-2	-	TGTGCCAGCAGCCCTGGGACCGAACGCCGGGCCTATGGCTACACCTTC	CASSPGTERRAYGYTF
TRBV3-1/TRBV3-2	-	TRBJ1-2	few	TGTGCCAGCAGCCAAGATCAATTTACGGGTGGCTACACCTTC	CASSQDQFTGGYTF
TRBV4-1	-	TRBJ1-5	once	TGCGCCAGCAGCCAAGATTGGCCGGGGGGGGTTGGGCCCCAGCATTTT	CASSQDWPGGVGPQHF
TRBV5-1	-	TRBJ1-3	few	TGCGCCAGCAGCCGGACAACCAACGGGGACACCATATATTTT	CASSRTTNGDTIYF
TRBV6-1	-	TRBJ1-5	once	TGTGCCAGCAGTGAAGGGGGATTGGGCCTCAGTCAGCCCCAGCATTTT	CASSEGGLGLSQPQHF
TRBV6-2/TRBV6-3	TRBD1	TRBJ1-5	-	TGTGCCAGCAGTTACTACACAGGGGCGCGGCAGCCCCAGCATTTT	CASSYYTGARQPQHF
TRBV24-1	-	TRBJ2-5	-	TGTGCCACCAGTGATTCGGATCTCCAAGAGACCCAGTACTTC	CATSDSDLQETQYF
TRBV9	-	TRBJ1-2	-	TGTGCCAGCAGCGTAGAGGCAGAGTTTAACTATGGCTACACCTTC	CASSVEAEFNYGYTF
TRBV5-4	-	TRBJ1-1	-	TGTGCCAGCAGCTTGGGTAGGGCCAACACTGAAGCTTTCTTT	CASSLGRANTEAFF
TRBV3-1/TRBV3-2	-	TRBJ2-5	few	TGTGCCAGCAGCCAAGATGGGATAGGGAGGGAGACCCAGTACTTC	CASSQDGIGRETQYF
TRBV19	-	TRBJ1-2	-	TGTGCCAGTAGTCGGCAGGGAGGGAACTATGGCTACACCTTC	CASSRQGGNYGYTF
TRBV6-5	-	TRBJ1-4	once	TGTGCCAGCAGATCCCATGCTGAAAAACTGTTTTTT	CASRSHAEKLFF
TRBV4-3	-	TRBJ1-1	-	TGCGCCAGCAGCCAAGAGGACGGCACTGAAGCTTTCTTT	CASSQEDGTEAFF
TRBV27	-	TRBJ1-5	-	TGTGCCAGCAGTTTATCATGGGGGGAGAGCAATCAGCCCCAGCATTTT	CASSLSWGESNQPQHF
TRBV7-9	-	TRBJ2-7	once	TGTGCCAGCAGCTTGGAGGGGGGTGCCTACGAGCAGTACTTC	CASSLEGGAYEQYF
TRBV11-3	-	TRBJ1-6	once	TGTGCCAGCAGCCACAATTCACCCCTCCACTTT	CASSHNSPLHF
TRBV6-5	TRBD2	TRBJ2-5	-	TGTGCCAGCAGTTATTTCCGACTAGCGGGGGGAGAGACCCAGTACTTC	CASSYFRLAGGETQYF
TRBV10-3	-	TRBJ1-1	-	TGTGCCATATCAGGACAGAACACTGAAGCTTTCTTT	CAISGQNTEAFF
TRBV5-6	-	TRBJ2-1	-	TGTGCCAGCAGGCAAACAGGGATTACCGCGCGCAATGAGCAGTTCTTC	CASRQTGITARNEQFF
TRBV11-1	TRBD2	TRBJ2-5	-	TGTGCCAGCAGCTTAGGCGGGGGGGCCGGGGAGACCCAGTACTTC	CASSLGGGAGETQYF
TRBV18	-	TRBJ1-4	-	TGTGCCAGCTCACCACGTCAAGTCTTCACCATGATTAATGAAAAACTGTTTTTT	CASSPRQVFTMINEKLFF
TRBV19	-	TRBJ2-2	-	TGTGCCAGTATAAGCCACAGAGGGACCGGGGAGCTGTTTTTT	CASISHRGTGELFF
TRBV10-2	-	TRBJ1-2	-	TGCGCCAGCAGTGAGTCGCGGACCTACACCTTC	CASSESRTYTF
TRBV7-3	-	TRBJ2-1	-	TGTGCCAGCAGCCCCGGCTCCTACAATGAGCAGTTCTTC	CASSPGSYNEQFF
TRBV9	-	TRBJ2-7	-	TGTGCCAGCAGCGTAGTGGAGGGGGAGCAGTACTTC	CASSVVEGEQYF
TRBV11-3	TRBD2	TRBJ2-2	-	TGTGCCAGCAGCCGGAGTCCTAGCGGGAGTCCCGGGGAGCTGTTTTTT	CASSRSPSGSPGELFF
TRBV28	TRBD2	TRBJ2-1	-	TGTGCCAGCAGCGTAGCGGGGGCTGTCTACAATGAGCAGTTCTTC	CASSVAGAVYNEQFF
TRBV4-2	TRBD2	TRBJ2-1	-	TGTGCCAGCAGCCAAGATCTCCGGGGGGGAAACAATGAGCAGTTCTTC	CASSQDLRGGNNEQFF
TRBV6-5	-	TRBJ1-4	-	TGTGCCAGCAGTAAACTGGGGGAAAAACTGTTTTTT	CASSKLGEKLFF
TRBV11-3	-	TRBJ2-2	-	TGTGCCACCAAGTTGGGCCCGAGCACCGGGGAGCTGTTTTTT	CATKLGPSTGELFF